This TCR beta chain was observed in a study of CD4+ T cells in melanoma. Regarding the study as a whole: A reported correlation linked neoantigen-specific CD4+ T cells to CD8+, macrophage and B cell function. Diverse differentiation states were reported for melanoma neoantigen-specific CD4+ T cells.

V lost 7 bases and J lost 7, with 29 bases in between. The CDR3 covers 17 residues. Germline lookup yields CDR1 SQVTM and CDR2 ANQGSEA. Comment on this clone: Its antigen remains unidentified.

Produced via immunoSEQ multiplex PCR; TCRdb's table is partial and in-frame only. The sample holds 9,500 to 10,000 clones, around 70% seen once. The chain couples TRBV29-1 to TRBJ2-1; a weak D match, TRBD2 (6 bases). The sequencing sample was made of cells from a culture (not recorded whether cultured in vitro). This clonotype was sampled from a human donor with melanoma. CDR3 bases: TGCAGCGCCCGGAGGGGTGGCGGCAACCCGACGGGAAATGAGCAGTTCTTC. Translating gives CSARRGGGNPTGNEQFF.